The 13 T cell receptor beta chains below were found in one sample sequenced in a study of T cells in localized non-small cell lung cancer. Produced via immunoSEQ multiplex PCR; TCRdb's table is partial and in-frame only. In the table there are more than 5,000 clones, roughly 87% of which are singletons. Source: peripheral blood, taken before any cancer treatment. These receptors originate from a male donor aged 60 or over with stage I lung adenocarcinoma.

The rearrangement joins TRBV7-8 to TRBJ2-5; no reliable D call. The germline V gene has CDR1 SGHVS and CDR2 FQNEAQ. The CDR3 extends over 14 amino acids. Trimming took off 0 bases at V and 1 base at J, with 6 bases between the two ends. CDR3 sequence (DNA): TGTGCCAGCAGCTTAGCAGACCCCCAAGAGACCCAGTACTTC. This translates into CASSLADPQETQYF.

The chain uses TRBV5-1 and TRBJ2-3; weak D call: TRBD2 (5 bases). The CDR3 loop spans 13 amino acids. The germline gives CDR1 SGHRS, CDR2 YFSETQ. With 4 bases removed from V and 6 bases from J, the gap between germline ends came to 12 bases. Here the CDR3 DNA reads TGCGCCAGCAGCCCGACCCCGGGGGATACGCAGTATTTT. This sequence encodes CASSPTPGDTQYF.

This chain links TRBV27 with TRBJ2-7; D is unresolved. The germline V and J ends were trimmed by 6 bases and 5 bases, with 14 bases remaining between them. Per germline, CDR1 MNHEY and CDR2 SMNVEV (reference sequence). The CDR3 spans 13 residues. Written as DNA, the CDR3 is TGTGCCAGCAGCATCAGGCAGGAAGACGAGCAGTACTTC. It is translated as CASSIRQEDEQYF.

The rearrangement joins TRBV30 to TRBJ1-2, with no clear D. This CDR3 has 15 amino acids. Trimming pared 4 bases from V and 0 bases from J, leaving 15 bases between. CDR1 and CDR2 from the germline V gene are GTSNPN and SVGIG (reference sequence). Here the CDR3 DNA reads TGTGCCTGGAATCGGAAGGAGTCGGCTAACTATGGCTACACCTTC. Protein product: CAWNRKESANYGYTF. Full variable domain (outside the CDR3, taken from reference TRBV30 and TRBJ1-2): SQTIHQWPATLVQPVGSPLSLECTVEGTSNPNLYWYRQAAGRGLQLLFYSVGIGQISSEVPQNLSASRPQDRQFILSSKKLLLSDSGFYLCAWNRKESANYGYTFGSGTRLTVV.

The chain employs TRBV10-3 and TRBJ1-4, with a possible D match to TRBD1 (5 bases). CDR3 size: 15 residues. V lost 6 bases and J lost 4, with 15 bases in between. The germline CDR1 and CDR2 sequences are ENHRY and SYGVKD. The CDR3 region has the DNA TGTGCCATCAGACACGACAGCGAGAATAATGAAAAACTGTTTTTT. As protein: CAIRHDSENNEKLFF.

This sequence joins TRBV10-3 and TRBJ2-3; TRBD2 aligns across 9 bases. The CDR3 runs 16 residues. Germline V lookup: CDR1 ENHRY, CDR2 SYGVKD. Unmatched junction bases numbered 7, after V lost 2 bases and J lost 4 bases. DNA of the CDR3: TGTGCCATCAGTGAGAATCTAGCGGGGAGGCCAGATACGCAGTATTTT. Translating it yields CAISENLAGRPDTQYF.

The chain uses TRBV29-1 and TRBJ2-5; perhaps TRBD1 as D (5 bases). This CDR3 is built from 13 residues. V lost 4 bases to trimming and J lost 2 bases, with 11 bases between them. Germline CDR1 reads SQVTM; CDR2 reads ANQGSEA. CDR3 sequence: CSVGRQGQETQYF. CDR3 in DNA: TGCAGCGTTGGCCGCCAGGGTCAAGAGACCCAGTACTTC.

This chain connects TRBV10-3 to TRBJ2-5, with TRBD2 matching 13 bases. The CDR3 covers 15 residues. From germline, CDR1 is ENHRY and CDR2 SYGVKD. V was pared by 6 bases and J by 2 bases, with 3 bases of the junction left unmatched. The CDR3 DNA reads as TGTGCCATCAGAGGACTAGCGGGAGATCAAGAGACCCAGTACTTC. Encoded protein: CAIRGLAGDQETQYF.

The gene calls are TRBV7-3 and TRBJ2-3, with no clear D. Germline CDR1 SGHTA, CDR2 FQGTGA. Trimming shortened V by 5 bases and J by 2 bases, and 8 bases separated the two germline ends. The CDR3 is made up of 13 amino acids. The CDR3 here is CASSPDITDTQYF. CDR3 bases: TGTGCCAGCAGCCCCGATATCACAGATACGCAGTATTTT.

V is TRBV6-5 and J is TRBJ1-3, with 10 positions matching TRBD1. Germline V CDR1 and CDR2: MNHEY, SVGAGI. The V and J ends lost 6 bases and 3 bases, in that order; junction bases with no gene match: 2. This CDR3 is 14 amino acids long. CDR3 DNA: TGTGCCAGCAGAGACAGGGGGCATGGAAACACCATATATTTT. As protein: CASRDRGHGNTIYF.

Concerning this clone itself: The junction does not match germline at one end; this may be a read error. V gene TRBV9 combines with J gene TRBJ2-3, with 7 bases fitting TRBD2. This CDR3 contains 13 residues. Germline V gene lookup returns CDR1 SGDLS and CDR2 YYNGEE. The CDR3 DNA sequence: TGTGCCGGCAGCGGGATCGGTACAGATACGCAGTATTTT. Its protein is CAGSGIGTDTQYF.

CDR3 region: CASSSQGRGELDGYTF. CDR3 bases: TGTGCCAGCAGCTCCCAGGGCAGGGGTGAATTGGATGGCTACACCTTC. This sequence joins TRBV5-6 and TRBJ1-2; D perhaps matches TRBD1 (6 bases). Deletions cut 3 bases from V and 6 bases from J, with 21 bases between. The length of the CDR3 is 16 residues. CDR1 SGHDT and CDR2 YYEEEE come from the germline V gene.

This chain uses TRBV25-1 with TRBJ2-2; 7 positions agree with TRBD1. V shed 2 bases and J 0 bases; nucleotides not matched to a gene: 6. Germline CDR1 and CDR2: MGHDK and SYGVNS. The CDR3 runs 17 residues. DNA for the CDR3: TGTGCCAGCAGTGAACCTAGGGGGCAGGCGAACACCGGGGAGCTGTTTTTT. It encodes CASSEPRGQANTGELFF. The full variable domain, its missing parts supplied by reference TRBV25-1 and TRBJ2-2, is EADIYQTPRYLVIGTGKKITLECSQTMGHDKMYWYQQDPGMELHLIHYSYGVNSTEKGDLSSESTVSRIRTEHFPLTLESARPSHTSQYLCASSEPRGQANTGELFFGEGSRLTVL.